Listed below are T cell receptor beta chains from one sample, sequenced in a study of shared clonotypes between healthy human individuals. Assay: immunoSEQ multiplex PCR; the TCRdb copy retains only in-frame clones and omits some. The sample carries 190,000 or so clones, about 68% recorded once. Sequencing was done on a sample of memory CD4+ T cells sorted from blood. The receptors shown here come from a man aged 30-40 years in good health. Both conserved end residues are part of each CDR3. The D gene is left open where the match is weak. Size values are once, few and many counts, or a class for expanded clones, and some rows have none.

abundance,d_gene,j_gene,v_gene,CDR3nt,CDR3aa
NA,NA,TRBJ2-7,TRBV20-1,TGCAGTGCTCCCCGCAGCTACGAGCAGTACTTC,CSAPRSYEQYF
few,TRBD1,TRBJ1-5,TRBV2,TGTGCCAGCAGCGGGACAGGGGGGACCCAGCCCCAGCATTTT,CASSGTGGTQPQHF
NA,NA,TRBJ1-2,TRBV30,TGTGCCTGGAGTGTAAGGACATTTGGGGGCTACACCTTC,CAWSVRTFGGYTF
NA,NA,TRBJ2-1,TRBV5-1,TGCGCCAGCACCCGAGGGTGGACGAGCTCCTACAATGAGCAGTTCTTC,CASTRGWTSSYNEQFF
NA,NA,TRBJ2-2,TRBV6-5,TGTGCCAGCAGTTTAACGGGACTCTACACCGGGGAGCTGTTTTTT,CASSLTGLYTGELFF
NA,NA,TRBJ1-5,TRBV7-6,TGTGCCAGCAGCTTTAGTGCGGGCCAGCCCCAGCATTTT,CASSFSAGQPQHF
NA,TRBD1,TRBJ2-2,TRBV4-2,TGTGCCAGCACCCCTACAGGGGCGGGCGGGGAGCTGTTTTTT,CASTPTGAGGELFF
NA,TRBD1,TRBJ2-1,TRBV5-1,TGCGCCAGCGGAGGACAGGGGGGGACCTACAATGAGCAGTTCTTC,CASGGQGGTYNEQFF
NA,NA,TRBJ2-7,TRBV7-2,TGTGCCAGCAGCTTCGCCGGACAGAGCTCCTACGAGCAGTACTTC,CASSFAGQSSYEQYF
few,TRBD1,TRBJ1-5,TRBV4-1,TGCGCCAGCAGCCAAGCTTTGATCGCGACAGGGGGCAATCAGCCCCAGCATTTT,CASSQALIATGGNQPQHF
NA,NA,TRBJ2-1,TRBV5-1,TGCGCCAGCAGCTTGGATTGGGGTGAGCAGTTCTTC,CASSLDWGEQFF
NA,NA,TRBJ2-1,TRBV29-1,TGCAGCGCCGGGGAACGGGCGAGCTCCTACAATGAGCAGTTCTTC,CSAGERASSYNEQFF
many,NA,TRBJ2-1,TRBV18,TGTGCCAGCTCACCGGAGGGTCGTAGGGAGCAGTTCTTC,CASSPEGRREQFF
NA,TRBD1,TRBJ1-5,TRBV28,TGTGCCAGCAGTCAGGGGGGGAGCGATCAGCCCCAGCATTTT,CASSQGGSDQPQHF
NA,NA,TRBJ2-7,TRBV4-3,TGCGCCAGCAGCCCCTTACCCGAAGGCGAGCAGTACTTC,CASSPLPEGEQYF
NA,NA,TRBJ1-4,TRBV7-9,TGTGCCAGCAGCTTAGAGGCACCAGGAAATGAAAAACTGTTTTTT,CASSLEAPGNEKLFF
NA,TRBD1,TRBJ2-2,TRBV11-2,TGTGCCAGCAGCTTGGGACAGGGGTACACCGGGGAGCTGTTTTTT,CASSLGQGYTGELFF
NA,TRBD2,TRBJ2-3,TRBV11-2,TGTGCCAGCAGCGTCGACCGGCCACTAGCGGGAGGGGATACGCAGTATTTT,CASSVDRPLAGGDTQYF
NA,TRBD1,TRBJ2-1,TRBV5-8,TGTGCCAGCAGCTTGGGGGACAGGGTGTACAATGAGCAGTTCTTC,CASSLGDRVYNEQFF
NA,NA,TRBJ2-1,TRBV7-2,TGTGCCAGCAGCCCCCAAGGACGCGGGACTAATGAGCAGTTCTTC,CASSPQGRGTNEQFF
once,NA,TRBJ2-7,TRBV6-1,TGTGCCAGCAGCTCGGGACACCCATACGAGCAGTACTTC,CASSSGHPYEQYF
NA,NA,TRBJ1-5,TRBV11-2,TGTGCCAGCAGCCCACGAGCCACCACAAGCAATCAGCCCCAGCATTTT,CASSPRATTSNQPQHF
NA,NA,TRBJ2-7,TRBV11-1,TGTGCCAGCAGCGTAACAACGACAGGAACCTACGAGCAGTACTTC,CASSVTTTGTYEQYF
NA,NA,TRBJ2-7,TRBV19,TGTGCCAGTAGTATAGGAGGTATTTTCGAGCAGTACTTC,CASSIGGIFEQYF
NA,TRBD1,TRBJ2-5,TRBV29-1,TGCAGCGTTAATCCGACAGGGAAGACCCAGTACTTC,CSVNPTGKTQYF
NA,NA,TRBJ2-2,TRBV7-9,TGTGCCAGCAGGACGGGAGTTAACACCGGGGAGCTGTTTTTT,CASRTGVNTGELFF
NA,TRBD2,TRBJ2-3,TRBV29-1,TGCAGCGTTGCGAGGACTAGTTCGACAGATACGCAGTATTTT,CSVARTSSTDTQYF
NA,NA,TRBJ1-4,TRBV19,TGTGCCAGTAGTATAGCTTCCGGGGGCGCCGAAAAACTGTTTTTT,CASSIASGGAEKLFF
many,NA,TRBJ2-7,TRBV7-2,TGTGCCAGCAGCACGGGGCCACTCTACGAGCAGTACTTC,CASSTGPLYEQYF
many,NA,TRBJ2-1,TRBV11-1,TGTGCCAGCAGCCGGGCGGGGTTGAATGAGCAGTTCTTC,CASSRAGLNEQFF
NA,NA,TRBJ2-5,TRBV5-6,TGTGCCAGCAGGAGGGGGGCGCGGATAGGCGAGACCCAGTACTTC,CASRRGARIGETQYF
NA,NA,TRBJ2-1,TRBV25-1,TGTGCCAGCAGCTACGGACGGGAGACCCTACTTTACAATGAGCAGTTCTTC,CASSYGRETLLYNEQFF
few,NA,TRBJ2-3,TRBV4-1,TGCGCCAGCAGCCAAGATGGGGGCGGGAGTCTAGTAGATACGCAGTATTTT,CASSQDGGGSLVDTQYF
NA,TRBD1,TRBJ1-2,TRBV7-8,TGTGCCAGCAGCCAGGACAGGATCAATGGCTACACCTTC,CASSQDRINGYTF
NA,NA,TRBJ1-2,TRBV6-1,TGTGCCAGCAGCTACGGGGGTAGAGGCTATGGCTACACCTTC,CASSYGGRGYGYTF
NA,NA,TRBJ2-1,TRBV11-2,TGTGCCAGCAGCAGCCGGGGTAACCACAATGAGCAGTTCTTC,CASSSRGNHNEQFF
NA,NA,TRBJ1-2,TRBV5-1,TGCGCCAGCAGCTTGGAGGCGACTAACTATGGCTACACCTTC,CASSLEATNYGYTF
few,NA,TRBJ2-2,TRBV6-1,TGTGCCAGCAGGTACAGCACCGGGGAGCTGTTTTTT,CASRYSTGELFF
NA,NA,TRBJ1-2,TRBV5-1,TGCGCCAGCAGCTTGAGCCCCATGACACCTACCAACTATGGCTACACCTTC,CASSLSPMTPTNYGYTF
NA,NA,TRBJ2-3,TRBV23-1,TGCGCCAGCAGTCAGCCGTATTTT,CASSQPYF
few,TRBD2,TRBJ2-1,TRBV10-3,TGTGCCATCAGCGGACTAGCGGGAGCGGATGAGCAGTTCTTC,CAISGLAGADEQFF
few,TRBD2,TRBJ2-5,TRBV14,TGTGCCAGCAGCCGAGCGGGGGAGACCCAGTACTTC,CASSRAGETQYF
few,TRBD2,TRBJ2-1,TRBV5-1,TGCGCCAGCAGCTTGGTCGCTAGCGGGGAAAATGAGCAGTTCTTC,CASSLVASGENEQFF
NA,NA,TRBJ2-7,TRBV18,TGTGCCAGCTCACCGGACCCGTCCTACGAGCAGTACTTC,CASSPDPSYEQYF
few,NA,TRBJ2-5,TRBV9,TGTGCCAGCAGCGTAGTGGTCCGGCAAGAGACCCAGTACTTC,CASSVVVRQETQYF
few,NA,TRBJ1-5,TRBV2,TGTGCCAGCAACCCCAGCAGGGGAAATCAGCCCCAGCATTTT,CASNPSRGNQPQHF
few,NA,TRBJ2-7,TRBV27,TGTGCCAGCAAGAAGGGTCGGCTTACAGATTCCAACGGCGAGCAGTACTTC,CASKKGRLTDSNGEQYF
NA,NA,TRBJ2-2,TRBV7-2,TGTGCCAGCAGCTACCGGATCGCAGGGGAGCTGTTTTTT,CASSYRIAGELFF
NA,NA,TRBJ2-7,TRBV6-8,TGTGCCAGCTTTGACCAGGTCCGTGAGCAGTACTTC,CASFDQVREQYF
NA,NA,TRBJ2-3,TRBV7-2,TGTGCCAGCAGCCCTCCGCCCTCCGTTCTTTTTGGGGAAATGGATACGCAGTATTTT,CASSPPPSVLFGEMDTQYF
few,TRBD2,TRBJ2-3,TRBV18,TGTGCCAGCTCACCTCTGGGGGGGACAGATACGCAGTATTTT,CASSPLGGTDTQYF